These 8 T cell receptor beta chains were all obtained from the same sample, sequenced in a study of blood T cell repertoires in COVID-19. The data were produced by immunoSEQ multiplex PCR, yet TCRdb's version contains in-frame clones alone and is incomplete. The sample yields around 15,000 clones, roughly 76% seen once. The sample consisted of peripheral blood. These receptor sequences come from a man between 65 and 80 years old with active or convalescent COVID-19.

Points on this clone: Sequence at one end of the junction differs from germline and may be a read error. The V call is TRBV7-7, the J call TRBJ2-5; 7 nucleotides line up with TRBD2. Germline V gene sequence: CDR1 SSHAT, CDR2 FNYEAQ (reference sequence). This CDR3 has 15 residues. The CDR3 nucleotides are TGTGCTAGCAGCCACGGCCCTAGCGGTCAAGAGACCCAGTACTTC. Translation: CASSHGPSGQETQYF.

The V call is TRBV5-8, the J call TRBJ2-7, with D hard to call. This CDR3 comprises 16 residues. V lost 3 bases and J lost 1, with 17 bases in between. The V gene's germline CDR1 is SGHTS and CDR2 YDEGEE. The CDR3 region is CASSSTFLISSYEQYF. The CDR3 DNA is TGTGCCAGCAGCTCAACTTTCCTTATATCTTCCTACGAGCAGTACTTC. Looking up the rest from reference TRBV5-8 and TRBJ2-7 gives the full variable domain: EAGVTQSPTHLIKTRGQQATLRCSPISGHTSVYWYQQALGLGLQFLLWYDEGEERNRGNFPPRFSGRQFPNYSSELNVNALELEDSALYLCASSSTFLISSYEQYFGPGTRLTVT.

The CDR3, as DNA: TGTGCCAGCAGTTTACCCGCGGAGCATGAAAAACTGTTTTTT. Residues: CASSLPAEHEKLFF. The rearrangement uses TRBV28 and TRBJ1-4; D is unresolved. The CDR3 spans 14 residues. Trimming cost V 2 bases and J 6 bases, with 10 bases left between them. In germline, CDR1 is MDHEN, CDR2 SYDVKM.

CDR3 residues: CASRRTRNSPLHF. CDR3 coding DNA: TGTGCCAGCAGGAGGACACGAAATTCACCCCTCCACTTT. This chain uses TRBV6-5 with TRBJ1-6; D might be TRBD1 (5 bases). There are 13 residues in the CDR3. Germline-derived CDR1 and CDR2 are MNHEY and SVGAGI. Trimming removed 6 bases from V and 7 bases from J, with 10 bases in between.

This chain connects TRBV28 to TRBJ2-1; 7 bases match TRBD2. Germline values: CDR1 MDHEN, CDR2 SYDVKM. V shed 6 bases, J shed 1 base, and the junction held 6 bases outside the gene matches. The CDR3 totals 15 residues. CDR3 DNA: TGTGCCAGCAGATCAACTAGCGATTCCTACAATGAGCAGTTCTTC. This sequence encodes CASRSTSDSYNEQFF.

This chain connects TRBV6-5 to TRBJ2-7, with 14 bases identical to TRBD2. Germline CDR1 reads MNHEY; CDR2 reads SVGAGI. This CDR3 region has 14 residues. The junction had 7 bases not matched to a gene; V was cut back by 4 bases and J by 11 bases. CDR3 amino acids: CASSSGTSGRGKYF. CDR3 nucleotides: TGTGCCAGCAGTTCCGGGACTAGCGGGAGAGGGAAGTACTTC.

This clone has a handful of counts. The chain employs TRBV2 and TRBJ1-1, with D unresolved. The V end was cut by 8 bases, the J end by 3 bases, with 10 bases between. This CDR3 has 12 amino acids. Per the germline V gene, CDR1 is SNHLY and CDR2 is FYNNEI. The CDR3 region is CASGSEDTEAFF. The CDR3 region has the DNA TGTGCCAGCGGTTCAGAAGACACTGAAGCTTTCTTT. The whole variable domain, filled in from reference TRBV2 and TRBJ1-1, reads EPEVTQTPSHQVTQMGQEVILRCVPISNHLYFYWYRQILGQKVEFLVSFYNNEISEKSEIFDDQFSVERPDGSNFTLKIRSTKLEDSAMYFCASGSEDTEAFFGQGTRLTVV.

The chain is built from TRBV6-5 and TRBJ2-7; 10 bases are a match to TRBD1. Germline CDR1 and CDR2: MNHEY and SVGAGI. This CDR3 region has 13 residues. Trimming took 7 bases from V and 6 from J; bases not matched to a gene: 6. The CDR3 DNA sequence: TGTGCCAGCAATCCGGGACAGGGGCGCGAGCAGTACTTC. It is translated as CASNPGQGREQYF.